The clone carrying this T cell receptor (beta chain) appeared a few times. Antigen unknown. Primers included in the PCR were 60 Vbeta and 13 Jbeta primers. Clones were sequenced by immunoSEQ multiplex PCR, and TCRdb holds only the in-frame ones, with some missing. The table lists around 120,000 clones, roughly 80% of them singletons, with approximately 5.1% in the top ten. The record originates from a study of cytomegalovirus exposure and HLA in healthy donors. Study details: A previous analysis identified around 120 million unique TCR beta sequences derived from roughly 180 million T cells.

Overall study findings and caveats: Most sequenced TCRs were rare (though some public TCRs occurred in many donors).

V lost 3 bases to trimming and J lost 2 bases; unmatched junction nucleotides: 2. Per germline, CDR1 SGDLS and CDR2 YYNGEE. The CDR3 extends over 14 amino acids. Sequenced material: PBMCs. The chain recombines TRBV9 with TRBJ2-5; the match to TRBD1 covers 9 bases. The receptor was isolated from a female donor in good health and CMV-seropositive. This CDR3 reads CASSAGTGQETQYF. CDR3 nucleotide sequence: TGTGCCAGCAGCGCGGGGACAGGGCAAGAGACCCAGTACTTC.